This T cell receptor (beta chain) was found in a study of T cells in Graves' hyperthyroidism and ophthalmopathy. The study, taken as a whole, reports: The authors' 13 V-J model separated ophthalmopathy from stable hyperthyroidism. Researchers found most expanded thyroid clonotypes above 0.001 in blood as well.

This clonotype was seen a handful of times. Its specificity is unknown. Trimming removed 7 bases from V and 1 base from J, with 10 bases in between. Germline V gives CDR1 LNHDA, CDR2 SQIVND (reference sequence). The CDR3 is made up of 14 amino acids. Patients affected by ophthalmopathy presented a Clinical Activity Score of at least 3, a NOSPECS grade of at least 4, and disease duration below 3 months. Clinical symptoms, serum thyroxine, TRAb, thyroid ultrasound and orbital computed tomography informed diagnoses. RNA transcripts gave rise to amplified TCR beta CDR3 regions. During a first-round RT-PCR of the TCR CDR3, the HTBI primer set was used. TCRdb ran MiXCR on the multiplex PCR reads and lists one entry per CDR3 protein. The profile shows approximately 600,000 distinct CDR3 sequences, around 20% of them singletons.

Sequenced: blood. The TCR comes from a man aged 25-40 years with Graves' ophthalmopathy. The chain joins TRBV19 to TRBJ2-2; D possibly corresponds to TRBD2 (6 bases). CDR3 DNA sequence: TGTGCCAGTACGGTAGCGGAGAACACCGGGGAGCTGTTTTTT. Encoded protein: CASTVAENTGELFF.